These 12 T cell receptor beta chains came from one sample sequenced in a study of shared clonotypes between healthy human individuals. The protocol was immunoSEQ multiplex PCR, while the TCRdb copy is restricted to in-frame clones and leaves out a portion. The sample contains about a million clones, about 80% of which appear only once. Input material: memory CD4+ T cells sorted from blood. Subset reported: CD45RA-negative fraction. The origin of the receptors is a man aged 18 to 30 in good health.

This clone has more than one count but fewer than ten. The same CDR3 can be traced to other DNA sequences in this sample. The DNA of the CDR3 is TGCGCCAGCAGCTTGGAGGTGAACACTGAAGCTTTCTTT. Its translation: CASSLEVNTEAFF. The rearrangement uses TRBV5-1 and TRBJ1-1; D gene uncertain. This CDR3 spans 13 amino acids. V gave up 0 bases and J gave up 0 bases, with 3 bases separating them. Germline V gene data show CDR1 as SGHRS and CDR2 as YFSETQ.

The chain carries TRBV30 and TRBJ2-5; TRBD1 might be the D (6 bases). Germline V CDR1 and CDR2: GTSNPN, SVGIG (reference sequence). V was shortened by 0 bases and J by 0 bases, with 8 bases between the two germline ends. This CDR3 spans 14 amino acids. The CDR3 loop reads CAWSVGGYQETQYF. CDR3 DNA sequence: TGTGCCTGGAGTGTAGGGGGTTACCAAGAGACCCAGTACTTC. Together with reference TRBV30 and TRBJ2-5, the CDR3 gives the full variable domain: SQTIHQWPATLVQPVGSPLSLECTVEGTSNPNLYWYRQAAGRGLQLLFYSVGIGQISSEVPQNLSASRPQDRQFILSSKKLLLSDSGFYLCAWSVGGYQETQYFGPGTRLLVL.

The chain is built from TRBV7-2 and TRBJ1-1, with D possibly being TRBD1 (5 bases). Germline CDR1 SGHTA, CDR2 FQGNSA. CDR3 length: 13 amino acids. V lost 5 bases to trimming and J lost 0 bases, with 7 bases between them. The CDR3 nucleotides are TGTGCCAGCAGCGCAGGGATGAACACTGAAGCTTTCTTT. Translated: CASSAGMNTEAFF.

Here the CDR3 DNA reads TGTGCCAGCAGCTTAACCGGTTCGGAGCAGTTCTTC. Protein product: CASSLTGSEQFF. The chain links TRBV7-3 to TRBJ2-1; D is uncertain. CDR1 is SGHTA, CDR2 FQGTGA, per germline. This CDR3 region has 12 residues. V was shortened by 0 bases and J by 10 bases, with 7 bases between the two germline ends.

The rearrangement links TRBV6-1 to TRBJ2-7; 13 bases match TRBD2. J gave up 3 bases and V 7 bases, and 3 bases lay outside the gene matches. This CDR3 spans 14 amino acids. Per germline, CDR1 MNHNS and CDR2 SASEGT. The CDR3 sequence: CASTTSGGGYEQYF. The CDR3 DNA follows: TGTGCCAGCACTACTAGCGGGGGGGGCTACGAGCAGTACTTC.

J is TRBJ2-7 and V is TRBV5-4, with D perhaps matching TRBD1 (6 bases). CDR1 and CDR2 from the germline V gene are SGHNT and YYREEE (reference sequence). The CDR3 is made up of 12 amino acids. Trimming stripped 2 bases from V and 6 bases from J, with 9 bases between. The CDR3 reads CASSFQGLEQYF. The CDR3 nucleotides are TGTGCCAGCAGCTTTCAGGGGCTCGAGCAGTACTTC.

Points on this clone: Different DNA sequences within this sample yield the same CDR3. This chain joins TRBV5-1 and TRBJ2-2; the D is unclear. In germline, CDR1 is SGHRS, CDR2 YFSETQ. The germline V and J ends were trimmed by 3 bases and 0 bases, with 6 bases remaining between them. There are 14 residues in the CDR3. The CDR3 nucleotides read TGCGCCAGCAGCTCAACAGCGAACACCGGGGAGCTGTTTTTT. It is translated as CASSSTANTGELFF.

The gene calls are TRBV2 and TRBJ2-5, with D possibly being TRBD1 (6 bases). The germline gives CDR1 SNHLY, CDR2 FYNNEI. V lost 4 bases and J 3 bases, leaving 9 bases between the germline ends. This CDR3 has 13 amino acids. In DNA, the CDR3 is TGTGCCAGCAGTGTTCGGGACAAAGAGACCCAGTACTTC. The encoded protein is CASSVRDKETQYF.

The V gene is TRBV19, the J gene TRBJ1-1; D ambiguous. The ends were cut back, 3 bases at V and 3 bases at J, with 14 bases in the middle. Germline V lookup: CDR1 LNHDA, CDR2 SQIVND (reference sequence). The CDR3 extends over 15 amino acids. The DNA for the CDR3 is TGTGCCAGTAGTATTGGGATCAATCGGGACACTGAAGCTTTCTTT. Its translation is CASSIGINRDTEAFF.

The J gene is TRBJ2-2, the V gene TRBV6-1; D may be TRBD1 (5 bases). The V gene's germline CDR1 is MNHNS and CDR2 SASEGT. The CDR3 extends over 15 amino acids. Trimming took 5 bases from V and 1 from J, leaving 11 bases between them. CDR3 in DNA: TGTGCCAGCAGTCTCGACAGATTGAACACCGGGGAGCTGTTTTTT. Translated: CASSLDRLNTGELFF.

The genes are TRBV6-5 and TRBJ2-7; 9 bases align to TRBD1. The CDR3 is 15 amino acids. The germline CDR1 and CDR2 sequences are MNHEY and SVGAGI. Unmatched junction bases numbered 5, after V lost 4 bases and J lost 1 base. The CDR3 is CASSLDRGGSYEQYF. In DNA form, the CDR3 reads TGTGCCAGCAGTTTGGACAGGGGAGGTTCCTACGAGCAGTACTTC.

This clone showed up just once. V usage is TRBV7-2 and J usage is TRBJ2-7; TRBD2 aligns across 8 bases. Trimming took 1 base from V and 6 from J; bases not matched to a gene: 11. The CDR3 extends over 16 amino acids. CDR1 is SGHTA and CDR2 is FQGNSA in the germline V gene. The CDR3 DNA reads as TGTGCCAGCAGCTTAGAAACCGGGACTAGGGGTCGCGAGCAGTACTTC. This translates into CASSLETGTRGREQYF.